Sample share makes the clone carrying this T cell receptor (beta chain) medium-sized (0.01 to 0.1%). Its antigen is not known. Each cDNA molecule carried a unique molecular identifier. TCRdb reanalysed the 5' RACE reads using MiXCR and keeps one entry per CDR3 protein. The sample has approximately 9,900 distinct CDR3 sequences; 4% to 5.5% are singletons. This specimen belongs to a study of early T cells in non-severe SARS-CoV-2 infection. Across the study: Sequencing of bulk RNA from unsorted whole blood was done, without chain pairing.

Broader study findings: The VDJdb matching leaned toward anti-spike CD8 responses and overlooked private and CD4 specificities.

In germline, CDR1 is KGHSH, CDR2 LQKENI. The CDR3 loop spans 12 amino acids. Deletions cut 5 bases from V and 5 bases from J, with 9 bases between. This TCR came from an adult who was a healthcare worker with PCR-confirmed SARS-CoV-2 infection or an uninfected control (not recorded which). The J gene is TRBJ1-1, the V gene TRBV18; D remains ambiguous. Material for sequencing was whole blood. The CDR3 region is CASSIMGTEAFF. The CDR3 DNA is TGTGCCAGCTCAATCATGGGGACTGAAGCTTTCTTT.